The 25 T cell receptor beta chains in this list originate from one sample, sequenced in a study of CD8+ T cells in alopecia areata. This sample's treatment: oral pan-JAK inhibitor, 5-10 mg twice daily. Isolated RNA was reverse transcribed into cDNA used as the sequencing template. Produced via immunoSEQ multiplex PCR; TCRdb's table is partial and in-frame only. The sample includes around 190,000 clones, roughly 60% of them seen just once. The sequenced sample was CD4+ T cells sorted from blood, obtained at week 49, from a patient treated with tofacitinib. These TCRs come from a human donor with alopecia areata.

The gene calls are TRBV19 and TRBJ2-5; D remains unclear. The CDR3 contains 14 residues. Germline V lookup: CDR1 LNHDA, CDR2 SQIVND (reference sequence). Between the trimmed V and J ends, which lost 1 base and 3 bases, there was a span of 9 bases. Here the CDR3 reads CASSIGGIKETQYF. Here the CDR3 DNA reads TGTGCCAGTAGTATAGGAGGAATCAAAGAGACCCAGTACTTC.

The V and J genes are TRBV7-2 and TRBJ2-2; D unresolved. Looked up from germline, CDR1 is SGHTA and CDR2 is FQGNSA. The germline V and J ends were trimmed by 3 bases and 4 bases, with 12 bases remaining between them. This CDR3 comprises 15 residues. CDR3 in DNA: TGTGCCAGCAGCTTTACAGCAACCGTCACCGGGGAGCTGTTTTTT. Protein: CASSFTATVTGELFF.

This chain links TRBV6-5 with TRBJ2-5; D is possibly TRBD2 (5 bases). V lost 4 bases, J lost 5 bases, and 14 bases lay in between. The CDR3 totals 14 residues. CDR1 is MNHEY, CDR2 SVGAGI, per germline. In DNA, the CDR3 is TGTGCCAGCAGTTCTGGTGGGAGAGGGGAGACCCAGTACTTC. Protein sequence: CASSSGGRGETQYF.

CDR3: CAIRGTDAYEQYF. In DNA form, the CDR3 reads TGTGCCATCAGAGGGACAGACGCCTACGAGCAGTACTTC. V usage is TRBV10-3 and J usage is TRBJ2-7; 7 bases align to TRBD1. CDR1 and CDR2 from the germline V gene are ENHRY and SYGVKD. The CDR3 is 13 residues long. The V segment lost 6 bases and the J segment 2 bases; nucleotides outside the gene matches: 4.

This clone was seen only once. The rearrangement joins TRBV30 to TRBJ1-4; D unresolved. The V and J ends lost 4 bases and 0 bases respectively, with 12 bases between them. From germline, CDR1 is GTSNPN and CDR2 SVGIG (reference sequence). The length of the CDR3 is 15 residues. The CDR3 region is CAWTPAGATNEKLFF. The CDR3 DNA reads TGTGCCTGGACACCCGCAGGTGCAACTAATGAAAAACTGTTTTTT.

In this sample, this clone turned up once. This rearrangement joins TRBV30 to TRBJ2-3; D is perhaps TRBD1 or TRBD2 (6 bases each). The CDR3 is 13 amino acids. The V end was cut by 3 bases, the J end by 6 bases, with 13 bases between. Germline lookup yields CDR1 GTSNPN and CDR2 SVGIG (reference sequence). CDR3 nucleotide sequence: TGTGCCTGGAGCGCCGGGGGCCGGGATACGCAGTATTTT. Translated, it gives CAWSAGGRDTQYF.

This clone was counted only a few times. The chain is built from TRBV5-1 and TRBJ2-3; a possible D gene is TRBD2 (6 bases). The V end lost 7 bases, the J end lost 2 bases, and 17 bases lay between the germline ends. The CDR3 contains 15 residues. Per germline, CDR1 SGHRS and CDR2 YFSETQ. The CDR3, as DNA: TGCGCCAGCTCATCTGGCGGGGCAAACACAGATACGCAGTATTTT. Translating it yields CASSSGGANTDTQYF.

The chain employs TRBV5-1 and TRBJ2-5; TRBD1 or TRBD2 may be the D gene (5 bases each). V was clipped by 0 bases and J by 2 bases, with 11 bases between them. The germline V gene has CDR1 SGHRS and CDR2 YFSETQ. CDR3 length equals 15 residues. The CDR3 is CASSLAGTEQETQYF. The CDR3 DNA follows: TGCGCCAGCAGCTTGGCAGGGACGGAACAAGAGACCCAGTACTTC.

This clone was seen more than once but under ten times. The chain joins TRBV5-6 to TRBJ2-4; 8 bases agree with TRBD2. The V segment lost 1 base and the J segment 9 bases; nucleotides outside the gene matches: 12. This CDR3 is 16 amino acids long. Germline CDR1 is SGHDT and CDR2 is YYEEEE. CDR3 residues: CASSLLRERGSSIQYF. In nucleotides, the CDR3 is TGTGCCAGCAGCTTGCTCCGGGAGCGGGGGTCGAGCATTCAGTACTTC.

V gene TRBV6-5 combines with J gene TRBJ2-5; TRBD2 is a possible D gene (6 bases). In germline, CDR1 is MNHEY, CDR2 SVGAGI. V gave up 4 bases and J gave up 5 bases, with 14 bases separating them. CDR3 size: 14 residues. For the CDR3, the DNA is TGTGCCAGCAGTTTCCTACTAGCTTTGGAGACCCAGTACTTC. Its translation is CASSFLLALETQYF.

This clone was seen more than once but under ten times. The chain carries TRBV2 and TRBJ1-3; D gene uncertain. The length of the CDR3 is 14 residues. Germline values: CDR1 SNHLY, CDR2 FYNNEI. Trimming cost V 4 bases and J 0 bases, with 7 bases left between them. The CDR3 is CASSAASSGNTIYF. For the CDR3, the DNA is TGTGCCAGCAGTGCCGCCAGCTCTGGAAACACCATATATTTT.

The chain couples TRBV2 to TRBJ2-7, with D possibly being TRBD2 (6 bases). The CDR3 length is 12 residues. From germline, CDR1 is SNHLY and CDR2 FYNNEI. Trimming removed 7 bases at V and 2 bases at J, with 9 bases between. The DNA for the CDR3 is TGTGCCAGCACTAGCGTACCCTACGAGCAGTACTTC. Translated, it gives CASTSVPYEQYF.

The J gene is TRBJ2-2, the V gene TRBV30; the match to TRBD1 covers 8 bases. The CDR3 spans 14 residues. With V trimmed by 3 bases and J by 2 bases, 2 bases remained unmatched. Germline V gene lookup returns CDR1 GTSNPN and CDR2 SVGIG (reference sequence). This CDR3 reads CAWRGQGNTGELFF. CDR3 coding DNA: TGTGCCTGGAGAGGACAGGGTAACACCGGGGAGCTGTTTTTT.

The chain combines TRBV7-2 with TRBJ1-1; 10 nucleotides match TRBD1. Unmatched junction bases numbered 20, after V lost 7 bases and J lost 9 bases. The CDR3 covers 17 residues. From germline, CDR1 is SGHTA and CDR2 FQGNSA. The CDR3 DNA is TGTGCCAGCATCCTCCAAGGGGTCCGGGACAGGGGAGGGAAAGCTTTCTTT. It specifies CASILQGVRDRGGKAFF.

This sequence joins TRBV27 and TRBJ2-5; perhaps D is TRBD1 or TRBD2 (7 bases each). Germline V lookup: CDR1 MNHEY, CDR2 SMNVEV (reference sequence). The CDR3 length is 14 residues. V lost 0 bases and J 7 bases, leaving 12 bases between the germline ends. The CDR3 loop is CASSLSGGGGTQYF. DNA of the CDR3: TGTGCCAGCAGTTTATCAGGGGGCGGGGGGACCCAGTACTTC.

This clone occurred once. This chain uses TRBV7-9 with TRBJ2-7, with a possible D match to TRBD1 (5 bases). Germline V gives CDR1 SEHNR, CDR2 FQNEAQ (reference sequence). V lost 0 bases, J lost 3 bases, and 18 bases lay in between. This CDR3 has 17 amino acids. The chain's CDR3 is CASSLAIEGQGLYEQYF. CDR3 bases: TGTGCCAGCAGCTTAGCGATAGAAGGGCAGGGCCTCTACGAGCAGTACTTC.

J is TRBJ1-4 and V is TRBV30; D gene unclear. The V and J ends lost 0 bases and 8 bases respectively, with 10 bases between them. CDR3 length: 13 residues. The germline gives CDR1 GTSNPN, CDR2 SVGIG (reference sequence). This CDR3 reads CAWSVMSGEKLFF. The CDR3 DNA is TGTGCCTGGAGTGTAATGTCAGGAGAAAAACTGTTTTTT.

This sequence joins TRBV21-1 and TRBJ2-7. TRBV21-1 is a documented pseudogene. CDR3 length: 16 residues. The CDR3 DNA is TGTGCCAGCAGCCCCCCCCAGCCTCCACCCTCCTACGAGCAGTACTTC. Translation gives CASSPPQPPPSYEQYF.

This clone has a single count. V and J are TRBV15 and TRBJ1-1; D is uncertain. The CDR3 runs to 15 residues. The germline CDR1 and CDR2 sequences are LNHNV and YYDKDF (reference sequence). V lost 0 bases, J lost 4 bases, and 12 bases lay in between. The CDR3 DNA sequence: TGTGCCACCAGCAGAGATAAGGGTTTTGGCACTGAAGCTTTCTTT. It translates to CATSRDKGFGTEAFF.

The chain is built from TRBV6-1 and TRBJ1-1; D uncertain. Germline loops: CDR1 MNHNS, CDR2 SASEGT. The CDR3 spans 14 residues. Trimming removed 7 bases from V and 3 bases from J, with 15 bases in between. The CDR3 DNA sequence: TGTGCCAGCACATTCTTAGGACCGGACACTGAAGCTTTCTTT. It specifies CASTFLGPDTEAFF.

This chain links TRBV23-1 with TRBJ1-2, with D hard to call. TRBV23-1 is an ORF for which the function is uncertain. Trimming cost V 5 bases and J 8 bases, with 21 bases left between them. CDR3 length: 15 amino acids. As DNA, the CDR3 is TGCGCCAGCAGTACAAAAGGAGTATCTCCTAGCGGCTACACCTTC. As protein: CASSTKGVSPSGYTF.

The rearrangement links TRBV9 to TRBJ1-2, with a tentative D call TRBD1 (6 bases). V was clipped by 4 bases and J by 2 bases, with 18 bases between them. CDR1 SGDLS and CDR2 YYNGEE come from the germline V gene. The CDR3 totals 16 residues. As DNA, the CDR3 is TGTGCCAGCAGCCCCCGAGGAGGACAGTTAAACTATGGCTACACCTTC. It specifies CASSPRGGQLNYGYTF.

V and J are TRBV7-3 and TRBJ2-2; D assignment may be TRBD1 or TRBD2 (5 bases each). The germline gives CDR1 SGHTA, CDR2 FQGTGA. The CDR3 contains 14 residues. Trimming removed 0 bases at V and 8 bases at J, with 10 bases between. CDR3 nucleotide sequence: TGTGCCAGCAGCTTAACGGGGACGTCTGGGGAGCTGTTTTTT. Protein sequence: CASSLTGTSGELFF.

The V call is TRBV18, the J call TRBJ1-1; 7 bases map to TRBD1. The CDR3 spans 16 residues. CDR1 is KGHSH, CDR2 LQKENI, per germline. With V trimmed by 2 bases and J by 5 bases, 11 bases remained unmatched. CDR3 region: CASSPTKDRAHTEAFF. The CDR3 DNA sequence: TGTGCCAGCTCACCAACTAAAGACAGGGCTCATACTGAAGCTTTCTTT.

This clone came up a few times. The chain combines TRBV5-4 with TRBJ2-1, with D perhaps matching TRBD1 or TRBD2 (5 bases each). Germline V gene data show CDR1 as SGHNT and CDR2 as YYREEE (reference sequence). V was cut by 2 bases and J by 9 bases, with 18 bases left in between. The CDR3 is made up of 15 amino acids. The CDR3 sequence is CASSFRDRNYPEQFF. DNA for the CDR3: TGTGCCAGCAGCTTCCGGGACCGGAACTACCCTGAGCAGTTCTTC. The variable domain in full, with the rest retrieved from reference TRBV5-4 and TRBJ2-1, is ETGVTQSPTHLIKTRGQQVTLRCSSQSGHNTVSWYQQALGQGPQFIFQYYREEENGRGNFPPRFSGLQFPNYSSELNVNALELDDSALYLCASSFRDRNYPEQFFGPGTRLTVL.